The 15 T cell receptor beta chains in this list originate from one sample, sequenced in a study of blood T cell repertoires in COVID-19. Produced via immunoSEQ multiplex PCR; TCRdb's table is partial and in-frame only. Here the sample spans roughly 250,000 clones, around 87% being singletons. Sequences were obtained from PBMCs or T cells enriched from blood (not recorded which). Receptors originate from a woman in her fifties or sixties who had recovered from COVID-19.

This sequence joins TRBV2 and TRBJ1-6; possible D gene TRBD1, 5 bases. The CDR3 is 16 residues long. V lost 1 base to trimming and J lost 10 bases, with 17 bases between them. CDR1 is SNHLY and CDR2 is FYNNEI in the germline V gene. The CDR3, as DNA: TGTGCCAGCAGTGAAGAGGGTCCTCGGGGGGGGTCACCCCTCCACTTT. This gives the protein CASSEEGPRGGSPLHF.

This chain uses TRBV9 with TRBJ2-1; 8 bases match TRBD2. After removal of 2 bases from V and 7 bases from J, the junction contained 14 bases not matched to a gene. The CDR3 is made up of 17 amino acids. Germline V gene sequence: CDR1 SGDLS, CDR2 YYNGEE. CDR3: CASSVGPSGQTANEQFF. CDR3 coding DNA: TGTGCCAGCAGCGTTGGACCTAGCGGGCAAACTGCGAATGAGCAGTTCTTC.

The chain links TRBV25-1 to TRBJ1-3; D may be TRBD1 (5 bases). The germline V and J ends were trimmed by 5 bases and 2 bases, with 7 bases remaining between them. Germline values: CDR1 MGHDK, CDR2 SYGVNS. CDR3 length equals 13 residues. The CDR3 DNA reads TGTGCCAGCAGTCGGGGGACTGGAAACACCATATATTTT. It codes for CASSRGTGNTIYF.

The chain joins TRBV28 to TRBJ2-1; D possibly corresponds to TRBD2 (6 bases). This CDR3 has 16 amino acids. The germline CDR1 and CDR2 sequences are MDHEN and SYDVKM. Trimming took off 6 bases at V and 7 bases at J, with 22 bases between the two ends. CDR3 DNA: TGTGCCAGCAGCTCTCCCCAACTGGGGGGTGGGAATGAGCAGTTCTTC. Its protein product is CASSSPQLGGGNEQFF.

The chain employs TRBV28 and TRBJ1-2, with 8 nucleotides matching TRBD1. CDR1 is MDHEN and CDR2 is SYDVKM in the germline V gene. After removal of 5 bases from V and 2 bases from J, the junction contained 7 bases not matched to a gene. The length of the CDR3 is 15 residues. CDR3 DNA sequence: TGTGCCAGCAGTGCCCCTGGACAGGGAAACTATGGCTACACCTTC. Protein product: CASSAPGQGNYGYTF.

The V call is TRBV6-5, the J call TRBJ2-2, with D tentatively TRBD1 (6 bases). This CDR3 has 15 residues. CDR1 and CDR2 (germline): MNHEY, SVGAGI. V was shortened by 7 bases and J by 6 bases, with 18 bases between the two germline ends. The CDR3, as DNA: TGTGCCAGCACCCCCCAAGGGGGTGTCGCCGGGGAGCTGTTTTTT. Protein sequence: CASTPQGGVAGELFF.

This chain connects TRBV28 to TRBJ2-5; perhaps TRBD1 as D (6 bases). Looked up from germline, CDR1 is MDHEN and CDR2 is SYDVKM. CDR3 length: 14 residues. V gave up 6 bases and J gave up 4 bases, with 15 bases separating them. This CDR3 reads CASSSRGLSETQYF. As DNA, the CDR3 is TGTGCCAGCAGCTCCAGGGGTTTATCAGAGACCCAGTACTTC.

The rearrangement links TRBV18 to TRBJ1-5; D unclear. The CDR3 runs to 16 residues. Germline loops: CDR1 KGHSH, CDR2 LQKENI. V lost 3 bases to trimming and J lost 15 bases, with 27 bases between them. CDR3 residues: CASSPLCRHNQRPGHF. CDR3 nucleotides: TGTGCCAGCTCACCGCTGTGCAGACACAATCAAAGGCCCGGGCATTTT.

The rearrangement links TRBV5-5 to TRBJ2-5; TRBD2 aligns across 12 bases. CDR3 length equals 16 residues. CDR1 is SGHKS, CDR2 YYEKEE, per germline (reference sequence). The V and J ends lost 4 bases and 1 base, in that order; junction bases with no gene match: 5. The CDR3 DNA is TGTGCCAGCAGCCTGATGGGACTAGCGGGCCAAGAGACCCAGTACTTC. Protein sequence: CASSLMGLAGQETQYF.

This chain connects TRBV28 to TRBJ1-4, with TRBD1 matching over 9 bases. V lost 6 bases to trimming and J lost 5 bases; unmatched junction nucleotides: 7. The CDR3 has 15 amino acids. CDR1 and CDR2 from the germline V gene are MDHEN and SYDVKM. The CDR3 DNA sequence: TGTGCCAGCAGCCTCTCGGGACAGGGAAATGAAAAACTGTTTTTT. Protein product: CASSLSGQGNEKLFF.

This clone showed up many times. The chain recombines TRBV15 with TRBJ2-2; unclear D gene. The CDR3 sequence is 14 residues long. Germline CDR1 LNHNV, CDR2 YYDKDF (reference sequence). Trimming took off 5 bases at V and 3 bases at J, with 10 bases between the two ends. CDR3 sequence reads: CATSGVADTGELFF. The CDR3 DNA follows: TGTGCCACCAGCGGAGTTGCAGACACCGGGGAGCTGTTTTTT.

The chain joins TRBV28 to TRBJ2-3, with TRBD2 matching 7 bases. CDR3 length equals 15 residues. CDR1 and CDR2 from the germline V gene are MDHEN and SYDVKM. The ends lost 4 bases at V and 0 bases at J; junction bases unmatched: 4. This CDR3 is CASSSRGESTDTQYF. The CDR3 DNA sequence: TGTGCCAGCAGTTCCCGGGGGGAGAGCACAGATACGCAGTATTTT.

The V gene is TRBV6-1, the J gene TRBJ1-2; 9 bases line up with TRBD1. Germline V gives CDR1 MNHNS, CDR2 SASEGT. The V segment lost 3 bases and the J segment 4 bases; nucleotides outside the gene matches: 9. The CDR3 consists of 16 residues. The CDR3: CASSDLRTGVIYGYTF. DNA for the CDR3: TGTGCCAGCAGTGACCTTAGGACAGGGGTAATCTATGGCTACACCTTC.

The chain uses TRBV4-1 and TRBJ2-7, with TRBD2 matching 10 bases. Germline-derived CDR1 and CDR2 are MGHRA and YSYEKL. CDR3 length: 16 amino acids. Losses at the gene ends were 9 bases for V and 3 bases for J; bases not matched to a gene: 14. As DNA, the CDR3 is TGCGCCAGTAGAGAGCTAGCGGGAGTTGCCGGCTACGAGCAGTACTTC. The encoded protein is CASRELAGVAGYEQYF.

The genes are TRBV5-8 and TRBJ1-1, with 7 bases fitting TRBD1. V was clipped by 0 bases and J by 1 base; unmatched bases: 6. Germline V gene lookup returns CDR1 SGHTS and CDR2 YDEGEE. The CDR3 has 16 amino acids. CDR3 sequence (DNA): TGTGCCAGCAGCTTGGAGGGACAGATAGCGAACACTGAAGCTTTCTTT. Translated, it gives CASSLEGQIANTEAFF. Supplemented by reference TRBV5-8 and TRBJ1-1, the full variable domain reads EAGVTQSPTHLIKTRGQQATLRCSPISGHTSVYWYQQALGLGLQFLLWYDEGEERNRGNFPPRFSGRQFPNYSSELNVNALELEDSALYLCASSLEGQIANTEAFFGQGTRLTVV.